This TCR beta chain was identified in a study of shared clonotypes between healthy human individuals. The V and J ends lost 6 bases and 6 bases, in that order; junction bases with no gene match: 11. CDR3 length: 15 amino acids. Germline V gene data show CDR1 as SNHLY and CDR2 as FYNNEI. The run depth of the assay was deep. Sorted-subset replicate PCRs used roughly 210 ng of genomic DNA. This amount corresponded to tens of thousands of T cell genomes. Original handling: Quality scores were absent from the junction-only immunoSEQ sequences, so filtering differed. The assay was immunoSEQ multiplex PCR, and TCRdb's table has in-frame clones only and misses some. D and trimming were read from the DNA, whereas the V and J calls and clone size are those reported in that table. There are under 1,100,000 clones in the sample; roughly 80% occur only once, and about 1.5% lies in the top ten.

The chain combines TRBV2 with TRBJ1-5; 7 bases match TRBD1. The source material was memory CD4+ T cells sorted from blood. Subset given: CD45RA-negative fraction. The clonotype comes from a man younger than 30 in good health. CDR3 DNA sequence: TGTGCCAGCAGAACACAGGGGACTTTAGGTCAGCCCCAGCATTTT. It translates to CASRTQGTLGQPQHF.